Given below is one T cell receptor beta chain in context. The sample comes from a study of CD8 T cells in Susac syndrome. RNA totalling 0.5 to 1 ug underwent reverse transcription with random hexamers. TCRdb analysed the immunoSEQ multiplex PCR reads with MiXCR anew, one entry per CDR3 protein. The table records about 120,000 distinct CDR3 sequences, approximately 96% of them present only once. The CDR3 is 13 amino acids. The germline V gene encodes CDR1 MNHNY and CDR2 SVGAGI (reference sequence). J lost 7 bases, V lost 7 bases, and 9 bases had no gene match. The receptor comes from a human donor with Susac syndrome. Sequencing was done on a sample of CD4+ T cells from PBMCs. J is TRBJ2-7 and V is TRBV6-6; 8 nucleotides match TRBD1. CDR3 residues: CASNGQGNGEQYF. DNA for the CDR3: TGTGCCAGCAATGGACAGGGTAACGGTGAGCAGTACTTC.